Sequencing of this TCR beta chain was carried out in a study of CD8 T cells in ankylosing spondylitis. Study conclusions and caveats: Disease-linked clones reportedly concentrated significantly in matched ankylosing spondylitis synovial fluid. The study identified a TCR beta motif of 7 or 8 highly homologous variants that appeared characteristic of ankylosing spondylitis blood. Relatively rare in peripheral blood, disease-linked clones were also CD8+.

Trimming cost V 8 bases and J 4 bases; bases outside gene matches: 7. The germline V gene encodes CDR1 LNHNV and CDR2 YYDKDF (reference sequence). This CDR3 spans 14 amino acids. TCR beta libraries were made by quantitative 5'-RACE with molecular barcodes. MiXCR, run by TCRdb on the 5' RACE reads, gives a single entry per CDR3 protein. Here the sample spans 300,000 to 400,000 distinct CDR3 sequences, more than 9% being singletons. Concerning this clonotype: Its antigen is currently unknown.

Sample: blood, either unsorted or a sorted T cell fraction (not recorded which). The V call is TRBV15, the J call TRBJ2-2; TRBD1 aligns across 7 bases. The clonotype was recovered from a female donor with ankylosing spondylitis or in good health (not recorded which). The CDR3 DNA is TGTGCCACCCGACAGGGATCGGTCACCGGGGAGCTGTTTTTT. It encodes CATRQGSVTGELFF.